Listed below are T cell receptor beta chains from one sample, sequenced in a study of regulatory T cells in long-lasting Graves disease. A single record per CDR3 protein comes from TCRdb applying MiXCR to the multiplex PCR reads. The data hold 420,000 or so distinct CDR3 sequences, with 16% observed a single time. The same sample was also used in a study of T cells in Graves' hyperthyroidism and ophthalmopathy.

This specimen was peripheral blood mononuclear cells (PBMCs), taken at new diagnosis, from a patient treated with antithyroid drugs. All receptors derive from a young woman with Graves disease. Both conserved end residues are part of each CDR3.

14,TRBJ1-2,TRBV28,CASRMTGGGYGYTF
18,TRBJ2-2,TRBV7-9,CASSSGLAGGPNTGELFF
15,TRBJ2-1,TRBV28,CASSPGTEGHYEQFF
15,TRBJ2-5,TRBV29-1,CSAAVLAAGGGAQYF
19,TRBJ2-7,TRBV7-9,CASSPRGASGSQHSYEQYF
13,TRBJ2-5,TRBV27,CASSYAGSETQYF
15,TRBJ2-6,TRBV6-2/TRBV6-3,CASSTSSSGANVLTF
12,TRBJ2-1,TRBV29-1,CSVGVKWDEQFF
15,TRBJ2-3,TRBV28,CASSFMGPFTDTQYF
15,TRBJ1-6,TRBV4-2,CASSQERQYNSPLHF
11,TRBJ2-1,TRBV27,CASSDYNEQFF
13,TRBJ2-1,TRBV5-1,CASSFGIGNEQFF
13,TRBJ2-1,TRBV2,CATGLAVNNEQFF